One sample yielded the 30 T cell receptor beta chains listed below, sequenced in a study of naive and memory T cell subsets. Whole-blood samples were around 2.3 ml of peripheral blood from healthy adult volunteers. Reverse transcription of blood and skin TCR RNA was primed at alpha and beta constant regions. TCRdb reprocessed the 5' RACE reads with MiXCR, giving one entry per CDR3 protein. The profile shows about 21,000 distinct CDR3 sequences, about 4.4% of them singletons. The receptors come from a male donor in good health.

This clonotype has ten or more counts. The chain couples TRBV19 to TRBJ1-5, with D perhaps matching TRBD1 (5 bases). Germline V gene lookup returns CDR1 LNHDA and CDR2 SQIVND (reference sequence). V was pared by 7 bases and J by 0 bases, with 16 bases between. The CDR3 is 16 residues long. The CDR3 here is CASKGWDDYSNQPQHF. The CDR3 DNA is TGTGCCAGTAAAGGTTGGGACGATTATAGCAATCAGCCCCAGCATTTT.

This clonotype was seen at least ten times. The chain links TRBV3-1 to TRBJ2-2; possibly TRBD1 or TRBD2 for D (5 bases each). The CDR3 runs to 17 residues. CDR1 and CDR2 (germline): LGHDT, YNNKEL (reference sequence). Deletions cut 6 bases from V and 2 bases from J, with 19 bases between. CDR3: CASRRDRRTTNTGELFF. For the CDR3, the DNA is TGTGCCAGCAGGAGGGACCGCCGAACAACTAACACCGGGGAGCTGTTTTTT.

This clonotype was counted many times. This CDR3 is CASSFPSGSTDTQYF. As DNA, the CDR3 is TGTGCCAGCAGCTTCCCTAGCGGATCCACAGATACGCAGTATTTT. The chain is built from TRBV5-4 and TRBJ2-3, with 7 bases that match TRBD2. The CDR3 sequence is 15 residues long. Germline V gene sequence: CDR1 SGHNT, CDR2 YYREEE (reference sequence). Trimming at V came to 2 bases and at J to 2 bases, leaving 5 bases not matched to a gene.

This clonotype was recorded at least ten times. The chain uses TRBV5-6 and TRBJ1-6; 8 bases fit TRBD1. V shed 4 bases, J shed 0 bases, and the junction held 3 bases outside the gene matches. The CDR3 totals 16 residues. From germline, CDR1 is SGHDT and CDR2 YYEEEE. CDR3 in amino acids: CASSPGTGSYNSPLHF. The CDR3 DNA is TGTGCCAGCAGCCCGGGGACAGGCTCCTATAATTCACCCCTCCACTTT.

This clonotype was found many times. The chain employs TRBV7-3 and TRBJ1-1, with D hard to call. The ends were cut back, 2 bases at V and 9 bases at J, with 13 bases in the middle. The CDR3 has 13 amino acids. Germline V lookup: CDR1 SGHTA, CDR2 FQGTGA. The CDR3 DNA sequence: TGTGCCAGCAGCTTAGGGCCAGCTGGTAAAGCTTTCTTT. Its protein is CASSLGPAGKAFF.

This clonotype was seen ten or more times. This chain joins TRBV24-1 and TRBJ1-1, with D tentatively TRBD1 (6 bases). CDR1 KGHDR and CDR2 SFDVKD come from the germline V gene. V was cut by 2 bases and J by 1 base, with 7 bases left in between. This CDR3 is 14 amino acids long. For the CDR3, the DNA is TGTGCCACCAGTGATTCCAGGGGGAACACTGAAGCTTTCTTT. This codes for CATSDSRGNTEAFF.

Only a few counts were recorded for this clonotype. At one boundary the junction diverges from the germline segment, which might be a read error. The V and J genes are TRBV30 and TRBJ1-6, with a weak D call TRBD1 (5 bases). The CDR3 totals 13 residues. Germline values: CDR1 GTSNPN, CDR2 SVGIG (reference sequence). For the CDR3, the DNA is TGTGCCTGGAGTGGACAGCTCAATTCACCCCTCAACTTT. Its protein is CAWSGQLNSPLNF.

This clonotype was recorded at least ten times. The gene calls are TRBV24-1 and TRBJ2-3; TRBD2 agrees at 8 bases. Germline-derived CDR1 and CDR2 are KGHDR and SFDVKD. CDR3 length: 16 residues. J lost 3 bases, V lost 3 bases, and 7 bases had no gene match. CDR3 nucleotide sequence: TGTGCCACCAGTGATGGGGGACTAGAAAGAACAGATACGCAGTATTTT. It is translated as CATSDGGLERTDTQYF.

This clonotype occurred many times. The rearrangement joins TRBV7-6 to TRBJ2-7, with TRBD1 as a possible D gene (6 bases). Between the trimmed V and J ends, which lost 4 bases and 3 bases, there was a span of 13 bases. CDR1 is SGHVS and CDR2 is FNYEAQ in the germline V gene. The CDR3 runs 14 residues. In DNA form, the CDR3 reads TGTGCCAGCAGCTCCACCTCAGGGGACTACGAGCAGTACTTC. This encodes CASSSTSGDYEQYF.

This clonotype was seen at least ten times. V usage is TRBV6-5 and J usage is TRBJ2-5, with 8 bases identical to TRBD2. Germline V lookup: CDR1 MNHEY, CDR2 SVGAGI. J gave up 4 bases and V 5 bases, and 9 bases lay outside the gene matches. The CDR3 totals 15 residues. The CDR3 sequence is CASSHGIAGSETQYF. The CDR3 DNA reads as TGTGCCAGCAGTCATGGTATAGCGGGGTCAGAGACCCAGTACTTC.

The sample holds many counts of this clonotype. This chain joins TRBV29-1 and TRBJ2-7; D uncertain. This CDR3 region has 11 residues. Germline-derived CDR1 and CDR2 are SQVTM and ANQGSEA. With 7 bases removed from V and 3 bases from J, the gap between germline ends came to 10 bases. The CDR3 here is CSGTVDYEQYF. In nucleotides, the CDR3 is TGCAGCGGGACCGTAGACTACGAGCAGTACTTC.

This clonotype showed up many times. The CDR3 bases are TGCAGTGCTAGAGAGGGACCGGGGGCGGGGGACAATGAGCAGTTCTTC. Translation: CSAREGPGAGDNEQFF. The chain is built from TRBV20-1 and TRBJ2-1; D might be TRBD2 (7 bases). V lost 0 bases and J 5 bases, leaving 17 bases between the germline ends. Germline V gives CDR1 DFQATT, CDR2 SNEGSKA (reference sequence). CDR3 length equals 16 residues.

The rearrangement uses TRBV7-2 and TRBJ2-2; 8 bases agree with TRBD1. J lost 5 bases, V lost 1 base, and 3 bases had no gene match. In germline, CDR1 is SGHTA, CDR2 FQGNSA. This CDR3 has 15 amino acids. CDR3 DNA sequence: TGTGCCAGCAGCTTAGGGACAGGGAGTACCGGGGAGCTGTTTTTT. Amino acid sequence: CASSLGTGSTGELFF.

This clonotype was recorded at least ten times. V usage is TRBV7-2 and J usage is TRBJ2-7; D uncertain. The length of the CDR3 is 13 residues. Trimming took off 4 bases at V and 3 bases at J, with 10 bases between the two ends. The V gene's germline CDR1 is SGHTA and CDR2 FQGNSA. The CDR3 bases are TGTGCCAGCAGCTCCGGGCCTTACTACGAGCAGTACTTC. This sequence encodes CASSSGPYYEQYF.

As for this clonotype: Just one base apart from a much larger clone, this may be a read error. V is TRBV19 and J is TRBJ2-1, with D perhaps given as TRBD1 or TRBD2 (5 bases each). The CDR3 is made up of 11 amino acids. Germline V gives CDR1 LNHDA, CDR2 SQIVND (reference sequence). The CDR3 region has the DNA TGTGCCACCAGACGGGGCAATGAGCGGTTCTTC. The encoded protein is CATRRGNERFF. The full variable domain, its missing parts supplied by reference TRBV19 and TRBJ2-1, is DGGITQSPKYLFRKEGQNVTLSCEQNLNHDAMYWYRQDPGQGLRLIYYSQIVNDFQKGDIAEGYSVSREKKESFPLTVTSAQKNPTAFYLCATRRGNERFFGPGTRLTVL.

This clonotype was observed many times. V gene TRBV27 combines with J gene TRBJ2-3; TRBD2 is a possible D gene (5 bases). The CDR3 covers 11 residues. Deletions cut 5 bases from V and 6 bases from J, with 6 bases between. Germline loops: CDR1 MNHEY, CDR2 SMNVEV (reference sequence). CDR3 residues: CASSGGDTQYF. Here the CDR3 DNA reads TGTGCCAGCAGTGGAGGCGATACGCAGTATTTT.

This clonotype was counted ten times or more. The chain carries TRBV3-2 and TRBJ1-5; the table's D call TRBD1 went unverified against the DNA. TRBV3-2 is tagged as a pseudogene. This CDR3 contains 17 residues. DNA for the CDR3: TGTGCCAGCAGCCAAGGGCCCCCGGGGCAGAGGGATCAGCCCCAGCATTTT. Protein sequence: CASSQGPPGQRDQPQHF.

This clonotype was observed many times. This chain's CDR3 is CASSFSGPTATGELFF. The CDR3 DNA follows: TGTGCCAGCAGCTTCTCGGGACCTACCGCCACCGGGGAGCTGTTTTTT. The rearrangement uses TRBV13 and TRBJ2-2; D may match TRBD1 or TRBD2 (5 bases each). Germline V gives CDR1 PRHDT, CDR2 FYEKMQ (reference sequence). The V end lost 3 bases, the J end lost 4 bases, and 15 bases lay between the germline ends. This CDR3 comprises 16 residues.

This clonotype came up many times. The V call is TRBV27, the J call TRBJ2-1; 7 bases match TRBD2. After removal of 2 bases from V and 2 bases from J, the junction contained 3 bases not matched to a gene. The CDR3 runs 15 residues. Germline V CDR1 and CDR2: MNHEY, SMNVEV (reference sequence). CDR3: CASSLEGRAYNEQFF. CDR3 bases: TGTGCCAGCAGTTTAGAAGGGAGGGCCTACAATGAGCAGTTCTTC.

This clonotype was seen many times. The V call is TRBV29-1, the J call TRBJ1-1; the match to TRBD1 covers 7 bases. V shed 5 bases, J shed 5 bases, and the junction held 5 bases outside the gene matches. The CDR3 is 12 residues long. Germline lookup yields CDR1 SQVTM and CDR2 ANQGSEA. The CDR3 region is CSVSTGDTEAFF. CDR3 DNA sequence: TGCAGCGTTAGCACAGGGGATACTGAAGCTTTCTTT.

This clonotype was picked up many times. The chain carries TRBV6-5 and TRBJ2-1; TRBD2 agrees at 8 bases. In germline, CDR1 is MNHEY, CDR2 SVGAGI. The CDR3 is made up of 14 amino acids. V trimming: 2 bases; J trimming: 7 bases; junction bases outside the gene matches: 4. CDR3 in DNA: TGTGCCAGCAGTTACACGGGAGGGGTGAATGAGCAGTTCTTC. It is translated as CASSYTGGVNEQFF.

This clonotype was seen ten or more times. The gene calls are TRBV29-1 and TRBJ2-1; D is undetermined. The V gene's germline CDR1 is SQVTM and CDR2 ANQGSEA. The ends were cut back, 5 bases at V and 6 bases at J, with 17 bases in the middle. The CDR3 totals 14 residues. As DNA, the CDR3 is TGCAGCGTTACTGGTTTCACGGTCGGCAATGAGCAGTTCTTC. Translating gives CSVTGFTVGNEQFF.

Points on this clonotype: Being one base from a much bigger clone, this may be a read error. The chain has TRBV30 and TRBJ2-2; D is undetermined. This CDR3 spans 14 amino acids. Germline CDR1 GTSNPN, CDR2 SVGIG (reference sequence). V was cut by 0 bases and J by 4 bases, with 9 bases left in between. In nucleotides, the CDR3 is TGTGCCTGGAGTGTAGGGTCCTGCACCGGGGAGCTGTTTTTT. This translates into CAWSVGSCTGELFF.

The sample holds many counts of this clonotype. The chain couples TRBV9 to TRBJ2-3; 7 bases match TRBD2. The CDR3 sequence is 15 residues long. CDR1 is SGDLS, CDR2 YYNGEE, per germline. V shed 0 bases, J shed 4 bases, and the junction held 5 bases outside the gene matches. The chain's CDR3 is CASSVERDLSDTQYF. CDR3 in DNA: TGTGCCAGCAGCGTAGAGCGGGATCTCTCAGATACGCAGTATTTT. The whole variable domain, remainder taken from reference TRBV9 and TRBJ2-3, is DSGVTQTPKHLITATGQRVTLRCSPRSGDLSVYWYQQSLDQGLQFLIQYYNGEERAKGNILERFSAQQFPDLHSELNLSSLELGDSALYFCASSVERDLSDTQYFGPGTRLTVL.

This clonotype was seen repeatedly, ten times or more. The V gene is TRBV28, the J gene TRBJ2-1; 8 nucleotides agree with TRBD1. In germline, CDR1 is MDHEN, CDR2 SYDVKM. The length of the CDR3 is 14 residues. The V and J ends lost 1 base and 5 bases, in that order; junction bases with no gene match: 1. The CDR3 here is CASSLYRGDNEQFF. In DNA form, the CDR3 reads TGTGCCAGCAGTTTATACAGGGGGGACAATGAGCAGTTCTTC.

V and J are TRBV11-2 and TRBJ1-2; 8 bases map to TRBD1. CDR1 SGHAT and CDR2 FQNNGV come from the germline V gene. With V trimmed by 6 bases and J by 4 bases, 22 bases remained unmatched. This CDR3 is built from 19 residues. The DNA of the CDR3 is TGTGCCAGCAGGATCCTCGGGGGCAGGGGGCGAGCGGCGGGCTATGGCTACACCTTC. Its translation is CASRILGGRGRAAGYGYTF.

The sample holds many counts of this clonotype. The genes are TRBV28 and TRBJ2-7, with TRBD1 identical over 8 bases. Losses at the gene ends were 3 bases for V and 4 bases for J; bases not matched to a gene: 8. The CDR3 has 15 amino acids. Germline-derived CDR1 and CDR2 are MDHEN and SYDVKM. CDR3 nucleotide sequence: TGTGCCAGCAGTTTGGGGACAGGATTACCGTACGAGCAGTACTTC. This gives the protein CASSLGTGLPYEQYF. Full variable domain (rest looked up from reference TRBV28 and TRBJ2-7): DVKVTQSSRYLVKRTGEKVFLECVQDMDHENMFWYRQDPGLGLRLIYFSYDVKMKEKGDIPEGYSVSREKKERFSLILESASTNQTSMYLCASSLGTGLPYEQYFGPGTRLTVT.

In this sample, this clonotype turned up many times. Here the CDR3 DNA reads TGTGCCAGCAGCTTCGCCGCCCTAGACTCACTCCACTTT. As protein: CASSFAALDSLHF. V and J are TRBV7-9 and TRBJ1-6; D is ambiguous. This CDR3 has 13 residues. Germline loops: CDR1 SEHNR, CDR2 FQNEAQ (reference sequence). Deletions cut 3 bases from V and 16 bases from J, with 16 bases between.

This clonotype has at least ten counts. The CDR3 nucleotides are TGTGCCAGCAGAACGGTCGGGGGAGGCACTGAAGCTTTCTTT. Translated, it gives CASRTVGGGTEAFF. This chain links TRBV12-3 or TRBV12-4 with TRBJ1-1, with D possibly TRBD1 on 5 matching bases. V shed 6 bases and J shed 4 bases, with 15 bases lying between them. CDR3 size: 14 residues.

This clonotype is medium-sized in the sample. V is TRBV29-1 and J is TRBJ2-7, with TRBD1 matching 9 bases. The CDR3 spans 13 residues. With 6 bases clipped from V and 3 bases from J, the junction kept 6 bases outside the gene matches. Germline V gene sequence: CDR1 SQVTM, CDR2 ANQGSEA. The CDR3 region has the DNA TGCAGCGTGCCCGGGACAGGGAACTACGAGCAGTACTTC. It translates to CSVPGTGNYEQYF.